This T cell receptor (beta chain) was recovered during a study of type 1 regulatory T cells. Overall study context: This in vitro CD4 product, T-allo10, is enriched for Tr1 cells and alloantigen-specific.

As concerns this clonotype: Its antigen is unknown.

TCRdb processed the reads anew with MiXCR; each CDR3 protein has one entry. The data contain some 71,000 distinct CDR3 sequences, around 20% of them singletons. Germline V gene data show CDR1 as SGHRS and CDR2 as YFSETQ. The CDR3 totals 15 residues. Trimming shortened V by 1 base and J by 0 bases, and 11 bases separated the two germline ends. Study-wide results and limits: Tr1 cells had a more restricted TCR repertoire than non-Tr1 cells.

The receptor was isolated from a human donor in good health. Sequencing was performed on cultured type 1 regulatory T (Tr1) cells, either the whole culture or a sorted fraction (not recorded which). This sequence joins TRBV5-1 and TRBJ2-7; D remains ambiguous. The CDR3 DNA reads TGCGCCAGCAGCTTGTTCGCAGGCAGCTCCTACGAGCAGTACTTC. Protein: CASSLFAGSSYEQYF.